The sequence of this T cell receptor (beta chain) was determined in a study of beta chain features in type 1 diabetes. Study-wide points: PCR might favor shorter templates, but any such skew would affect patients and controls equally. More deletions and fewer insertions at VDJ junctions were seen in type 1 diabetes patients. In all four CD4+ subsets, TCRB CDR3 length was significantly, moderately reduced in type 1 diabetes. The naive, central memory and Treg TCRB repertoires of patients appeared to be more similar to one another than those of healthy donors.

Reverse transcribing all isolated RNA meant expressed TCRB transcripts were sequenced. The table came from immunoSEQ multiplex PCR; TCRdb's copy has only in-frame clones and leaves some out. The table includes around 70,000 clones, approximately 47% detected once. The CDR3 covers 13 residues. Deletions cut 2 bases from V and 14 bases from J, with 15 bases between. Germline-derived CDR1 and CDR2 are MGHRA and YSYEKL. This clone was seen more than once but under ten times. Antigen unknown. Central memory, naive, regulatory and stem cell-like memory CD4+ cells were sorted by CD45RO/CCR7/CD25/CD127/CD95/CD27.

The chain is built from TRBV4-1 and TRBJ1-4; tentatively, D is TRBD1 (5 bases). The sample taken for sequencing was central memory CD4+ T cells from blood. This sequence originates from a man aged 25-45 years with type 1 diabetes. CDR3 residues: CASSQLRQNNLFF. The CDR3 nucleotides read TGCGCCAGCAGCCAACTCCGACAGAACAATCTGTTTTTT.